These T cell receptor beta chains were read from a single sample in a study of T cell responses to AZD1222 COVID-19 vaccine. Sequenced by immunoSEQ multiplex PCR; TCRdb stores in-frame clones only, minus some. The table includes 140,000 to 150,000 clones, approximately 85% detected once. The specimen comprised peripheral blood, sampled on day 0 of MenACWY control vaccination. The receptors come from an adult in good health. Each CDR3 is given with its conserved first and last residue. The D gene is left open where the match is weak. A clone size is listed for some rows: how often the clone was seen (once, few, many), or a class if it is expanded.

>TRBD1|NA|TRBV4-1|TRBJ2-7
TGCGCCAGCAGCAGCGGGACAGGGGACTCCTACGAGCAGTACTTC
CASSSGTGDSYEQYF
>TRBD1|NA|TRBV28|TRBJ2-1
TGTGCCAGCAGCCCCCAGGGGGCCGCCTACAATGAGCAGTTCTTC
CASSPQGAAYNEQFF
>NA|NA|TRBV19|TRBJ2-2
TGTGCCAGTAGCTACCTAAACACCGGGGAGCTGTTTTTT
CASSYLNTGELFF
>TRBD1|NA|TRBV2|TRBJ1-5
TGTGCCAGCAGCGGACAGGGATATAGCAATCAGCCCCAGCATTTT
CASSGQGYSNQPQHF
>NA|NA|TRBV4-1|TRBJ1-2
TGCGCCAGCAGCCAAGTCGGCAGGGCTCGGAGCTATGGCTACACCTTC
CASSQVGRARSYGYTF
>TRBD1|once|TRBV27|TRBJ2-7
TGTGCCAGCAGTTACGGGACAGGGACTGCCTACGAGCAGTACTTC
CASSYGTGTAYEQYF
>NA|NA|TRBV9|TRBJ2-3
TGTGCCAGCAGCGTAGAAGGGGGAGTGACAGATACGCAGTATTTT
CASSVEGGVTDTQYF
>TRBD2|NA|TRBV19|TRBJ2-3
TGTGCCAGTAGCCTAGGACTAGCGGGGACCGGAGATACGCAGTATTTT
CASSLGLAGTGDTQYF
>NA|NA|TRBV3-1/TRBV3-2|TRBJ1-1
TGTGCCAGCAGCCAAACCAGGAACACTGAAGCTTTCTTT
CASSQTRNTEAFF
>TRBD2|NA|TRBV11-1|TRBJ2-2
TGTGCCAGCAGCCCGCGCCAGCGGGGGAAAACCGGGGAGCTGTTTTTT
CASSPRQRGKTGELFF
>NA|NA|TRBV18|TRBJ2-1
TGTGCCAGCTCACCAGCGGGGGCAAGCTCCTACAATGAGCAGTTCTTC
CASSPAGASSYNEQFF
>NA|NA|TRBV6-5|TRBJ1-2
TGTGCCAGTGCAGGGAGCTCTTTCTATGGCTACACCTTC
CASAGSSFYGYTF
>TRBD1|once|TRBV29-1|TRBJ2-3
TGCAGCGCCGGGACAGTCACAGATACGCAGTATTTT
CSAGTVTDTQYF
>NA|NA|TRBV6-5|TRBJ1-1
TGTGCCAGCAGGCCTGACAGGTCCACTGAAGCTTTCTTT
CASRPDRSTEAFF
>NA|NA|TRBV21-1|TRBJ1-4
TGTGCCAGCAGCAAATATCAGGGGCAGGGGCGCTACGGGAGGAGAGAAAAACTGTTTTTT
CASSKYQGQGRYGRREKLFF
>NA|NA|TRBV6-5|TRBJ2-5
TGTGCCAGCGGCTCGGCGGGAAGTGACCAAGAGACCCAGTACTTC
CASGSAGSDQETQYF
>TRBD1|once|TRBV4-1|TRBJ1-5
TGCGCCAGCAGCCAAGGTCGGACAGGGGGCAATCAGCCCCAGCATTTT
CASSQGRTGGNQPQHF
>TRBD1|NA|TRBV3-1/TRBV3-2|TRBJ2-7
TGTGCCAGCAGCCAAGATCGCGGGACAGGGCCTGGGTACTTC
CASSQDRGTGPGYF
>NA|NA|TRBV7-3|TRBJ1-2
TGTGCCAGCAGCGCCTGGGCAGGGGATGGCTACACCTTC
CASSAWAGDGYTF
>NA|NA|TRBV30|TRBJ1-2
TGTGCCTGGATAAAGCTCGCAGGGCGCAACTATGGCTACACCTTC
CAWIKLAGRNYGYTF
>NA|NA|TRBV5-4|TRBJ1-1
TGTGCCAGCAGCTTTAGAATGAACACTGAAGCTTTCTTT
CASSFRMNTEAFF
>NA|few|TRBV11-2|TRBJ1-5
TGTGCCAGCAGCTTAGTGGGGGATCAGCCCCAGCATTTT
CASSLVGDQPQHF
>NA|NA|TRBV3-1/TRBV3-2|TRBJ1-4
TGTGCCAGCAGCCACAAACGGGCAACTAATGAAAAACTGTTTTTT
CASSHKRATNEKLFF
>TRBD2|NA|TRBV5-1|TRBJ2-1
TGCGCCAGCAGCTTTACTAGCGGGCCTGAATCCTCCTACAATGAGCAGTTCTTC
CASSFTSGPESSYNEQFF
>TRBD1|NA|TRBV5-5|TRBJ2-2
TGTGCCGCTAAATGGGGACAGGGAGATCGTTTAAAGGCCGGGGAGCTGTTTTTT
CAAKWGQGDRLKAGELFF
>NA|NA|TRBV5-6|TRBJ1-1
TGTGCCAGCAGCCTCCCTAGGGGGTTGCCCACTGAAGCTTTCTTT
CASSLPRGLPTEAFF
>NA|NA|TRBV15|TRBJ2-1
TGTGCCACCATATTACCACCGGGCAATGAGCAGTTCTTC
CATILPPGNEQFF
>TRBD2|NA|TRBV12-5|TRBJ2-3
TGTGCTAGTGGTGAGGGTCTAGCGGGGGCCTACACAGATACGCAGTATTTT
CASGEGLAGAYTDTQYF
>NA|NA|TRBV28|TRBJ1-1
TGTGCCAGCAGTCACATACCCACTGAAGCTTTCTTT
CASSHIPTEAFF
>NA|NA|TRBV5-1|TRBJ2-3
TGCGCCAGCAGCCCCAGACAGGTGTACACAGATACGCAGTATTTT
CASSPRQVYTDTQYF